This TCR beta chain was identified during a study of blood T cell repertoires in COVID-19 (dated by TCRdb to about 2020). A note on the overall study: Samples from collaborators originated in the United States, Italy and Spain and spanned both the acute and convalescent phases of COVID-19. The prospective study material was composed of cDNA or gDNA derived from T cells, B-cell-depleted T cells, or PBMCs. Subjects who had been exposed to COVID-19, were actively infected with it, or had recovered from it provided the deeply sampled blood TCRbeta repertoires that made up the dataset. The repertoires were released in a freely available public database meant as a resource for research on the immune response to SARS-CoV-2. The samples were drawn from the first 160 participants of the ongoing ImmuneRACE study and from under 1,500 subjects provided by 6 global collaborators. Nearly every sample came with metadata listing a de-identified subject ID, COVID-19 status, age in years and sex. Where HLA class I and class II types were available, the types were taken from metadata supplied by the sample provider, not from assay-based typing.

For CDR1 and CDR2, the germline V gene (reference sequence) lists SEHNR and FQNEAQ. The CDR3 sequence holds 13 residues, the cysteine and phenylalanine included. Here the CDR3 DNA is all that survives: 39 bases in frame from base 1. Another Seattle source contributed samples from volunteer blood donors who had recovered from COVID-19. Collaborating institutions collected whole blood in K2EDTA tubes following their own protocols. Collaborator samples were shipped for TCRbeta analysis as frozen whole blood, isolated PBMCs, or DNA extracted from either sample type. This clone turned up a few times. The clone's antigen remains unknown. The junction does not match germline at one end; this may be a read error. TCRbeta CDR3 regions were amplified from genomic DNA using the immunoSEQ Assay, a bias-controlled multiplex PCR. In the paper's pipeline: The number of nucleated cells in each sample was estimated by amplification of reference gene primers within the assay. To quantify the absolute abundance of each unique TCRbeta CDR3 rearrangement, sequence reads were collapsed and filtered. Productive Simpson clonality was computed per sample as the square root of Simpson's diversity index over productive rearrangements. The immuneACCESS repertoire file appears here via TCRdb, limited to in-frame rearrangements. These files lack a portion of the clones; in checked studies, under half of the deficit traces to unresolved V genes, and the cause of the others is not known. V and J calls and clone size are those listed in that table; D and trimming were worked out from the DNA. Across this sample there are 90,000 to 150,000 clones, with about 90% seen only once. Jointly, the top ten make up approximately 7.9% of the sample.

Overall study outcomes, separate from this receptor: The amount of clinical and demographic metadata varied by source and participant and was provided uncurated.

This TCR derives from a man between 65 and 85 years old who had recovered from COVID-19. Sequenced input: peripheral blood. Here the chain combines TRBV7-9 and TRBJ1-4, with 7 central nucleotides matching TRBD1. CDR3 region: CASTLGTDEKLFF. The DNA reads TGTGCCAGCACCTTAGGGACAGATGAAAAACTGTTTTTT. Reference TRBV7-9 and TRBJ1-4 proteins supply the regions before and after the CDR3; the full variable domain is: DTGVSQNPRHKITKRGQNVTFRCDPISEHNRLYWYRQTLGQGPEFLTYFQNEAQLEKSRLLSDRFSAERPKGSFSTLEIQRTEQGDSAMYLCASTLGTDEKLFFGSGTQLSVL.